The clone carrying this T cell receptor (beta chain) was detected once. Its cognate antigen is unknown. The sample comes from a study of T cell responses to AZD1222 COVID-19 vaccine. Overall study context: Pooled in the analysis were second doses at about 4 or about 12 weeks. The study's findings and limits: The reported proportion of spike-specific TCRs targeting unmutated variant regions was nearly half. Spike-specific TCRs gained breadth and depth after people received two AZD1222 doses. Repertoire samples came only from after the peak T cell response.

The CDR3 runs to 16 residues. Germline CDR1 reads SGHTA; CDR2 reads FQGNSA. The trim removed 5 bases at V and 4 bases at J, leaving 11 bases unmatched. Here immunoSEQ multiplex PCR was the method, and the copy in TCRdb shows in-frame clones only, minus some. There are about 86,000 clones in the sample; roughly 89% occur only once, and about 2.2% lies in the top ten. This chain uses TRBV7-2 with TRBJ2-3; 8 positions agree with TRBD2. The sequenced sample was peripheral blood, obtained on day 0 of AZD1222 vaccination. The sequence was obtained from an adult in good health. The CDR3 DNA reads TGTGCCAGCAGCCCCACCGGGGGGGGGACCCCAGATACGCAGTATTTT. Translation: CASSPTGGGTPDTQYF. Complete variable domain (other parts from reference TRBV7-2 and TRBJ2-3): GAGVSQSPSNKVTEKGKDVELRCDPISGHTALYWYRQSLGQGLEFLIYFQGNSAPDKSGLPSDRFSAERTGGSVSTLTIQRTQQEDSAVYLCASSPTGGGTPDTQYFGPGTRLTVL.